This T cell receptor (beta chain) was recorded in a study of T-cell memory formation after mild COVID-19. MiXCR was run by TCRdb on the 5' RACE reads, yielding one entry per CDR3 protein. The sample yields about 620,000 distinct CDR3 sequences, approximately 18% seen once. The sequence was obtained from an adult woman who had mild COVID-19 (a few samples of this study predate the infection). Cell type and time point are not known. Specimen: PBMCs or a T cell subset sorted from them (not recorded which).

CDR3 protein: CASSADSSNQPQHF. CDR3 in DNA: TGTGCCAGCAGCGCGGACAGTAGCAATCAGCCCCAGCATTTT. The rearrangement joins TRBV9 to TRBJ1-5, with TRBD1 as a possible D gene (6 bases). This CDR3 comprises 14 residues. Trimming took 3 bases from V and 0 from J, leaving 7 bases between them. The V gene's germline CDR1 is SGDLS and CDR2 YYNGEE.